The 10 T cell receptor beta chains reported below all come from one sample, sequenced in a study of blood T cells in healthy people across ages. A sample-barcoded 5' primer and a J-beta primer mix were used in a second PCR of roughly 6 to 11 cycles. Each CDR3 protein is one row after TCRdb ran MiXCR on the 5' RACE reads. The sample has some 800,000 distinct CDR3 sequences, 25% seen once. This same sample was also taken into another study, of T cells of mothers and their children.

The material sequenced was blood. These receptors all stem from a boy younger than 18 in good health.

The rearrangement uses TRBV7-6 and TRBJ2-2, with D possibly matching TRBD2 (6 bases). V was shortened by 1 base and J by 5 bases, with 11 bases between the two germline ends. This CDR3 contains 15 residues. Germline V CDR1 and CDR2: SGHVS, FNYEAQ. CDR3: CASSLVVAATGELFF. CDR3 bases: TGTGCCAGCAGCTTAGTGGTAGCGGCGACCGGGGAGCTGTTTTTT.

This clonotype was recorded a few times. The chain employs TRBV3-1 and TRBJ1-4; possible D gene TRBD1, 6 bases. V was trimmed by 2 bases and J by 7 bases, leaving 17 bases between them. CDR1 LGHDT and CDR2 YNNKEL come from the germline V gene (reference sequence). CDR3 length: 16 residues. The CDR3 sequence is CASSQLLGQGGEKLFF. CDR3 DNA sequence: TGTGCCAGCAGCCAATTGCTCGGACAAGGGGGTGAAAAACTGTTTTTT.

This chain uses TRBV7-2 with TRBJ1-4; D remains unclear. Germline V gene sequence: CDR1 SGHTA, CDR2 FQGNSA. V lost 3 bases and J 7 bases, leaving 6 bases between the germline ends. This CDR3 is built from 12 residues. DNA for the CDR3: TGTGCCAGCAGCTTCAGTGGTGAAAAACTGTTTTTT. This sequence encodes CASSFSGEKLFF.

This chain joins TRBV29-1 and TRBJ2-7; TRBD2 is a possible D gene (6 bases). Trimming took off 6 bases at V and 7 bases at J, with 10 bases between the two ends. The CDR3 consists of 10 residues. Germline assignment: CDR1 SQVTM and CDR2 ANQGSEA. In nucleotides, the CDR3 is TGCAGCGTAGGACTATCGGAGCAGTACTTC. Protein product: CSVGLSEQYF.

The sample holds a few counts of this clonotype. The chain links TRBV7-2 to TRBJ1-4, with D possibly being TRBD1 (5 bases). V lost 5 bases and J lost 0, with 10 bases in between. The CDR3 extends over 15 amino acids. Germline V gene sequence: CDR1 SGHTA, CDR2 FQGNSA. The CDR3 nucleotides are TGTGCCAGCAGCCAGACAGCTGCAACTAATGAAAAACTGTTTTTT. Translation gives CASSQTAATNEKLFF.

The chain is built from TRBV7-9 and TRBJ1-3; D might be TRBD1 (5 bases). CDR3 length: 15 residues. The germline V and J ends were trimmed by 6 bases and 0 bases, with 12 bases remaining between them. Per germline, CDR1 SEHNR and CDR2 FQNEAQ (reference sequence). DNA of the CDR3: TGTGCCAGCAGGCGGGACCAATACTCTGGAAACACCATATATTTT. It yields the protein CASRRDQYSGNTIYF.

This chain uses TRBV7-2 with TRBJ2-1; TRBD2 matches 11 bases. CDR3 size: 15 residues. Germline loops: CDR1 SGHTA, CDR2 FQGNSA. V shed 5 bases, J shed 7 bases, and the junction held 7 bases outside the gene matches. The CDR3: CASSGTSGSLNEQFF. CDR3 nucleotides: TGTGCCAGCAGCGGTACTAGCGGGAGCTTAAATGAGCAGTTCTTC.

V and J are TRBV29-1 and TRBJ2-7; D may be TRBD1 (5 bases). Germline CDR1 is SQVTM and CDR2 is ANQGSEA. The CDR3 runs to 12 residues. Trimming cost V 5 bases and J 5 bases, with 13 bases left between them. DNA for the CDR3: TGCAGCGTTCGAACCCAGGGCCACGAGCAGTACTTC. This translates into CSVRTQGHEQYF.

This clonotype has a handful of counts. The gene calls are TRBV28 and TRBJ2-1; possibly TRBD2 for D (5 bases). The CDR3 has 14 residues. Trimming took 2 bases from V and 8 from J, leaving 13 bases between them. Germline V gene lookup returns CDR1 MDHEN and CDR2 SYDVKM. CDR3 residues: CASSLNPIGDEQFF. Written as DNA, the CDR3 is TGTGCCAGCAGTTTAAACCCCATCGGGGATGAGCAGTTCTTC.

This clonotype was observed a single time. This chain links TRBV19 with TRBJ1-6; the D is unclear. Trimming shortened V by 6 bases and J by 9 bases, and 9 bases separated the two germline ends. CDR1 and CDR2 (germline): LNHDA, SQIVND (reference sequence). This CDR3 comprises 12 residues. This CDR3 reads CASSDFGSPLHF. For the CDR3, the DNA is TGTGCCAGTAGCGACTTCGGTTCACCCCTCCACTTT.